This T cell receptor (beta chain) was sequenced during a study of Ad26.COV2.S vaccination and SARS-CoV-2 variants. Overall study: Recipients of Ad26.COV2.S got it intramuscularly, once or twice 56 days apart.

In the case of this clone: Its target is unknown.

Findings of the study overall: Overall T cell responses may have been underestimated by the analyses of TCR breadth and depth.

The CDR3 runs to 16 residues. Trimming shortened V by 0 bases and J by 0 bases, and 9 bases separated the two germline ends. From germline, CDR1 is SGHVS and CDR2 FNYEAQ. Indicated treatment: roughly 18 received Ad26.COV2.S at low or high dose, single or two shots; 5 received placebo; per-sample allocation not given. Sampling took place 63 days after the first vaccine or placebo injection. The vaccine delivered Wuhan-strain SARS-CoV-2 spike through an Ad26 vector. Only in-frame clones appear in the TCRdb table, and some are missing; sequencing was by immunoSEQ multiplex PCR. This sample has around 240,000 clones, with around nine tenths found just once.

Sequencing used peripheral blood, obtained in a trial of Ad26.COV2.S vaccine versus placebo. The TCR originated in a person between 18 and 59 years old who received the Ad26.COV2.S COVID-19 vaccine or a placebo. The chain joins TRBV7-6 to TRBJ1-3; the D is unclear. The CDR3 bases are TGTGCCAGCAGCTTAGCGAGATCCTTCTCTGGAAACACCATATATTTT. This encodes CASSLARSFSGNTIYF.